These 21 T cell receptor beta chains came from one sample sequenced in a study of human thymus T cells (dated by TCRdb to the early 2020s). The thymus tissue came from surgical resects taken out during corrective cardiac surgery. Libraries were made using the immunoSEQ multiplex PCR assay. Not all clones reach the TCRdb copy of this immuneACCESS table, which keeps in-frame sequences only. Checked studies attribute under half of the gap to unresolved V genes and leave the rest unexplained. The sample records 75,000 to 90,000 clones, 95% to 98% of which are singletons. The ten most abundant clones make up roughly 0.03% of the sample. Sequenced: thymus tissue. These TCRs come from a boy under three years old with a congenital heart defect but otherwise immunologically healthy.

The chain combines TRBV6-5 with TRBJ2-1; 7 bases align to TRBD2. The CDR3 spans 14 residues. Germline CDR1 is MNHEY and CDR2 is SVGAGI. Unmatched junction bases numbered 4, after V lost 2 bases and J lost 6 bases. DNA of the CDR3: TGTGCCAGCAGTTACGGGAGGGCCAGCAATGAGCAGTTCTTC. It yields the protein CASSYGRASNEQFF.

The chain recombines TRBV7-9 with TRBJ1-2; tentatively, D is TRBD1 (5 bases). Trimming removed 2 bases at V and 2 bases at J, with 9 bases between. The CDR3 totals 14 residues. Germline CDR1 is SEHNR and CDR2 is FQNEAQ (reference sequence). The chain's CDR3 is CASSLWQGNYGYTF. In DNA form, the CDR3 reads TGTGCCAGCAGCTTATGGCAGGGAAACTATGGCTACACCTTC.

The chain is built from TRBV7-2 and TRBJ2-7; D ambiguous. Germline CDR1 is SGHTA and CDR2 is FQGNSA. V was clipped by 4 bases and J by 2 bases, with 18 bases between them. CDR3 length: 16 amino acids. As DNA, the CDR3 is TGTGCCAGCAGCTCCCATCATGACTTGGGCCCCTACGAGCAGTACTTC. This codes for CASSSHHDLGPYEQYF.

CDR3 region: CASSLAGDRGPTYGYTF. CDR3 nucleotides: TGTGCCAGCAGCTTAGCGGGAGACAGGGGACCGACCTATGGCTACACCTTC. The chain couples TRBV7-2 to TRBJ1-2; 8 bases agree with TRBD1. J was trimmed by 4 bases and V by 0 bases; bases with no gene match: 10. The CDR3 runs to 17 residues. Germline CDR1 reads SGHTA; CDR2 reads FQGNSA.

The CDR3 DNA sequence: TGTGCCAGCAGTTTTCCGGAGCGGGGGTCTGGAAACACCATATATTTT. Translating it yields CASSFPERGSGNTIYF. V is TRBV28 and J is TRBJ1-3; possibly TRBD1 for D (5 bases). Trimming cost V 3 bases and J 1 base, with 13 bases left between them. CDR1 and CDR2 (germline): MDHEN, SYDVKM. CDR3 length: 16 amino acids.

The rearrangement joins TRBV30 to TRBJ1-2; D unclear. V lost 5 bases and J lost 3, with 10 bases in between. The CDR3 sequence is 12 residues long. CDR1 is GTSNPN, CDR2 SVGIG, per germline (reference sequence). The CDR3 region is CAWGYTDYGYTF. CDR3 bases: TGTGCCTGGGGATACACGGACTATGGCTACACCTTC.

The chain uses TRBV4-1 and TRBJ2-1, with D unresolved. The CDR3 covers 13 residues. V dropped 1 base and J dropped 8 bases, with 9 bases sitting between them. Germline V gene data show CDR1 as MGHRA and CDR2 as YSYEKL. The CDR3 DNA reads TGCGCCAGCAGCCAAGTATCAAGCCATGAGCAGTTCTTC. Protein: CASSQVSSHEQFF.

The gene calls are TRBV7-9 and TRBJ2-2; D ambiguous. This CDR3 region has 13 residues. Trimming cost V 1 base and J 1 base, with 1 base left between them. CDR1 is SEHNR, CDR2 FQNEAQ, per germline (reference sequence). CDR3 in DNA: TGTGCCAGCAGCTTAGAGAACACCGGGGAGCTGTTTTTT. It translates to CASSLENTGELFF. The complete variable domain, with remaining parts taken from reference TRBV7-9 and TRBJ2-2, reads DTGVSQNPRHKITKRGQNVTFRCDPISEHNRLYWYRQTLGQGPEFLTYFQNEAQLEKSRLLSDRFSAERPKGSFSTLEIQRTEQGDSAMYLCASSLENTGELFFGEGSRLTVL.

This clone is a singleton in its sample. This chain uses TRBV5-1 with TRBJ1-2; TRBD1 agrees at 12 bases. This CDR3 has 15 amino acids. V lost 2 bases, J lost 8 bases, and 7 bases stayed unmatched. Germline V gene sequence: CDR1 SGHRS, CDR2 YFSETQ. In nucleotides, the CDR3 is TGCGCCAGCAGCTTTACCGGGACAGGGGGCGCCGGCTACACCTTC. It yields the protein CASSFTGTGGAGYTF.

The rearrangement joins TRBV6-5 to TRBJ2-1, with a tentative D call TRBD2 (6 bases). V gave up 4 bases and J gave up 4 bases, with 11 bases separating them. The germline gives CDR1 MNHEY, CDR2 SVGAGI. CDR3 length: 14 residues. CDR3 residues: CASSSPGTYNEQFF. CDR3 DNA sequence: TGTGCCAGCAGTTCCCCGGGGACTTACAATGAGCAGTTCTTC.

The rearrangement joins TRBV5-4 to TRBJ2-7; 7 bases match TRBD1. The trim removed 4 bases at V and 4 bases at J, leaving 11 bases unmatched. Germline-derived CDR1 and CDR2 are SGHNT and YYREEE (reference sequence). This CDR3 contains 15 residues. CDR3 amino acids: CASSIDRAATYEQYF. Here the CDR3 DNA reads TGTGCCAGCAGCATTGACAGGGCCGCTACTTACGAGCAGTACTTC.

The chain links TRBV19 to TRBJ2-2; perhaps D is TRBD1 or TRBD2 (6 bases each). Per germline, CDR1 LNHDA and CDR2 SQIVND (reference sequence). The ends were cut back, 3 bases at V and 9 bases at J, with 23 bases in the middle. This CDR3 contains 17 residues. In DNA, the CDR3 is TGTGCCAGTAGTATGGGGGCCGTAGCGGACTACCGCCGGGAGCTGTTTTTT. Translating gives CASSMGAVADYRRELFF.

Only one count was recorded for this clone. V is TRBV6-4 and J is TRBJ2-1; 7 bases fit TRBD1. The CDR3 spans 17 residues. V shed 2 bases and J 4 bases; nucleotides not matched to a gene: 11. Germline CDR1 reads MRHNA; CDR2 reads SNTAGT. CDR3 loop: CASSDHNLQGTYNEQFF. As DNA, the CDR3 is TGTGCCAGCAGTGACCACAACCTACAGGGGACATACAATGAGCAGTTCTTC.

This chain links TRBV5-1 with TRBJ1-2; 12 positions agree with TRBD1. Looked up from germline, CDR1 is SGHRS and CDR2 is YFSETQ. CDR3 length equals 13 residues. Germline trimming cut 4 bases from V and 7 bases from J; bases unmatched to any gene: 2. The CDR3 coding sequence is TGCGCCAGCAGCCCGGGACAGGGGGCTGGCTACACCTTC. Amino acid sequence: CASSPGQGAGYTF.

This chain uses TRBV7-3 with TRBJ2-2; D is unresolved. The ends were cut back, 5 bases at V and 7 bases at J, with 8 bases in the middle. Germline values: CDR1 SGHTA, CDR2 FQGTGA. The CDR3 runs 12 residues. Written as DNA, the CDR3 is TGTGCCAGCAGCCTAAACCACGGGGAGCTGTTTTTT. As protein: CASSLNHGELFF.

The chain links TRBV7-9 to TRBJ2-1, with 8 bases that match TRBD2. The germline V gene has CDR1 SEHNR and CDR2 FQNEAQ (reference sequence). The CDR3 length is 15 residues. The J segment lost 6 bases and the V segment lost 4 bases, leaving 8 bases of the junction unmatched. Written as DNA, the CDR3 is TGTGCCAGCAGCTGCCCCGGGACTAGGTGCAATGAGCAGTTCTTC. Its protein is CASSCPGTRCNEQFF.

CDR3 protein: CASSPHMADGPNGYTF. The DNA for the CDR3 is TGTGCCAGCAGCCCTCATATGGCCGACGGACCTAATGGCTACACCTTC. The genes are TRBV9 and TRBJ1-2; D is uncertain. V gave up 4 bases and J gave up 6 bases, with 22 bases separating them. This CDR3 spans 16 amino acids. The germline V gene encodes CDR1 SGDLS and CDR2 YYNGEE.

The CDR3 spells CASSLGSARRGGAGTDTQYF. The CDR3, as DNA: TGTGCCAGCAGCTTAGGGTCAGCGCGGCGCGGGGGCGCGGGGACAGATACGCAGTATTTT. The rearrangement uses TRBV11-3 and TRBJ2-3, with a tentative D call TRBD2 (7 bases). Germline assignment: CDR1 SGHNT and CDR2 YENEEA. The CDR3 is 20 amino acids. Trimming stripped 1 base from V and 3 bases from J, with 26 bases between.

The genes are TRBV18 and TRBJ2-3, with D maybe TRBD1 (6 bases). V was cut by 0 bases and J by 1 base, with 8 bases left in between. There are 15 residues in the CDR3. The V gene's germline CDR1 is KGHSH and CDR2 LQKENI. The CDR3 DNA reads as TGTGCCAGCTCACCACCGTACAGGGGCACAGATACGCAGTATTTT. It encodes CASSPPYRGTDTQYF.

V gene TRBV27 combines with J gene TRBJ2-2, with 8 bases aligning to TRBD1. V was clipped by 2 bases and J by 7 bases; unmatched bases: 3. CDR3 length equals 14 residues. Germline CDR1 is MNHEY and CDR2 is SMNVEV (reference sequence). The CDR3 protein is CASSLDRGGGELFF. DNA of the CDR3: TGTGCCAGCAGTTTAGACAGGGGTGGCGGGGAGCTGTTTTTT.

V is TRBV13 and J is TRBJ1-3; D is possibly TRBD1 (5 bases). Germline V gives CDR1 PRHDT, CDR2 FYEKMQ (reference sequence). This CDR3 region has 15 residues. V gave up 1 base and J gave up 4 bases, with 11 bases separating them. DNA for the CDR3: TGTGCCAGCAGCTTAGTGGGACCGGCGGGAAACACCATATATTTT. It translates to CASSLVGPAGNTIYF.